One and the same sample provided the 11 T cell receptor beta chains below, sequenced in a study of post-analysis software for immune sequencing data. Study-level points and caveats: Patients showed TRBV5-6, TRBV5-1 and TRBV20-1 among five TRBV segments more frequent than in controls.

Antigens for these TCRs are unknown. Presence of unique molecular identifiers characterized the TCR beta cDNA libraries. TCRdb passed the PCR reads through MiXCR, listing each CDR3 protein once. Of about 430,000 distinct CDR3 sequences in the sample, 30% to 40% are singletons; the top ten hold around 8%. Material for sequencing was blood. The receptor source for this set is a girl between 2 and 10 years old with multiple sclerosis.

The chain employs TRBV2 and TRBJ2-3; weak D call: TRBD2 (7 bases). Germline CDR1 reads SNHLY; CDR2 reads FYNNEI. Trimming removed 4 bases from V and 2 bases from J, with 19 bases in between. This CDR3 spans 17 amino acids. CDR3 protein: CASSVFRAGASTDTQYF. The CDR3 nucleotides read TGTGCCAGCAGTGTGTTCCGGGCGGGGGCCTCCACAGATACGCAGTATTTT.

This clonotype has a count of ten or more. The chain recombines TRBV11-2 with TRBJ2-3; 13 nucleotides agree with TRBD2. The CDR3 is 16 amino acids. Germline assignment: CDR1 SGHAT and CDR2 FQNNGV. After removal of 5 bases from V and 9 bases from J, the junction contained 11 bases not matched to a gene. This CDR3 reads CASSLTSGRNPRTQYF. CDR3 nucleotide sequence: TGTGCCAGCAGCCTGACTAGCGGGAGGAACCCTCGGACGCAGTATTTT.

The chain employs TRBV6-2 or TRBV6-3 and TRBJ2-7, with 7 bases matching TRBD2. This CDR3 spans 15 amino acids. Looked up from germline, CDR1 is MNHEY and CDR2 is SVGEGT. The J segment lost 3 bases and the V segment lost 4 bases, leaving 9 bases of the junction unmatched. The CDR3 coding sequence is TGTGCCAGCAGTTCCTCGGGAGGAGGGCTCTACGAGCAGTACTTC. Residues: CASSSSGGGLYEQYF.

This rearrangement joins TRBV7-2 to TRBJ2-7; a weak D match, TRBD2 (6 bases). CDR1 and CDR2 (germline): SGHTA, FQGNSA. The length of the CDR3 is 14 residues. Trimming left V 5 bases short and J 3 bases short, with 14 bases between. CDR3 sequence: CASSTRDSGYEQYF. For the CDR3, the DNA is TGTGCCAGCAGCACCCGGGACTCAGGCTACGAGCAGTACTTC. Looking up the rest from reference TRBV7-2 and TRBJ2-7 gives the full variable domain: GAGVSQSPSNKVTEKGKDVELRCDPISGHTALYWYRQSLGQGLEFLIYFQGNSAPDKSGLPSDRFSAERTGGSVSTLTIQRTQQEDSAVYLCASSTRDSGYEQYFGPGTRLTVT.

This chain connects TRBV12-3 or TRBV12-4 to TRBJ2-7; either TRBD1 or TRBD2 may supply D (6 bases each). Trimming removed 5 bases at V and 4 bases at J, with 21 bases between. CDR3 length equals 16 residues. The DNA of the CDR3 is TGTGCCAGCAGTCGCCTGACGGGGGCGATGGGTTACGAGCAGTACTTC. As protein: CASSRLTGAMGYEQYF.

This clonotype showed up just a few times. The V call is TRBV6-5, the J call TRBJ2-5, with D tentatively TRBD1 (6 bases). CDR3 length: 15 residues. The V gene lost 6 bases and the J gene lost 5 bases, with 19 bases spanning the gap. Germline CDR1 MNHEY, CDR2 SVGAGI. CDR3 in amino acids: CASSIIGDTGETQYF. The CDR3 bases are TGTGCCAGCAGCATAATTGGGGACACGGGCGAGACCCAGTACTTC.

The chain links TRBV12-3 or TRBV12-4 to TRBJ2-7; the D is unclear. V was shortened by 7 bases and J by 5 bases, with 15 bases between the two germline ends. The CDR3 is made up of 13 amino acids. CDR3 amino acids: CASNPGQPHEQYF. CDR3 in DNA: TGTGCCAGCAACCCGGGCCAGCCCCACGAGCAGTACTTC.

This clonotype has a handful of counts. The rearrangement joins TRBV4-1 to TRBJ2-3, with D maybe TRBD1 (6 bases). Trimming cost V 0 bases and J 5 bases, with 15 bases left between them. The CDR3 is made up of 16 amino acids. The germline V gene encodes CDR1 MGHRA and CDR2 YSYEKL. In nucleotides, the CDR3 is TGCGCCAGCAGCCAAGATCGAAGGCTCAGGGGAGATACGCAGTATTTT. This gives the protein CASSQDRRLRGDTQYF.

This clonotype was seen a few times. The chain joins TRBV6-6 to TRBJ1-5; TRBD1 might be the D (5 bases). CDR3 size: 13 residues. V was clipped by 10 bases and J by 3 bases, with 13 bases between them. The V gene's germline CDR1 is MNHNY and CDR2 SVGAGI (reference sequence). CDR3 bases: TGTGCCACCAAGATGGGGGTCAATCAGCCCCAGCATTTT. It is translated as CATKMGVNQPQHF.

The chain links TRBV4-1 to TRBJ2-7; D is undetermined. This CDR3 comprises 17 residues. The germline V gene encodes CDR1 MGHRA and CDR2 YSYEKL. The V end was cut by 1 base, the J end by 1 base, with 17 bases between. CDR3 loop: CASSQVHEADPSYEQYF. In DNA, the CDR3 is TGCGCCAGCAGCCAAGTCCACGAGGCTGATCCTTCCTACGAGCAGTACTTC.

The V and J genes are TRBV19 and TRBJ2-5; no reliable D call. V shed 6 bases and J shed 2 bases, with 7 bases lying between them. Germline-derived CDR1 and CDR2 are LNHDA and SQIVND (reference sequence). This CDR3 region has 12 residues. The CDR3 protein is CASSVGQETQYF. The CDR3 nucleotides read TGTGCCAGTAGCGTAGGGCAAGAGACCCAGTACTTC.